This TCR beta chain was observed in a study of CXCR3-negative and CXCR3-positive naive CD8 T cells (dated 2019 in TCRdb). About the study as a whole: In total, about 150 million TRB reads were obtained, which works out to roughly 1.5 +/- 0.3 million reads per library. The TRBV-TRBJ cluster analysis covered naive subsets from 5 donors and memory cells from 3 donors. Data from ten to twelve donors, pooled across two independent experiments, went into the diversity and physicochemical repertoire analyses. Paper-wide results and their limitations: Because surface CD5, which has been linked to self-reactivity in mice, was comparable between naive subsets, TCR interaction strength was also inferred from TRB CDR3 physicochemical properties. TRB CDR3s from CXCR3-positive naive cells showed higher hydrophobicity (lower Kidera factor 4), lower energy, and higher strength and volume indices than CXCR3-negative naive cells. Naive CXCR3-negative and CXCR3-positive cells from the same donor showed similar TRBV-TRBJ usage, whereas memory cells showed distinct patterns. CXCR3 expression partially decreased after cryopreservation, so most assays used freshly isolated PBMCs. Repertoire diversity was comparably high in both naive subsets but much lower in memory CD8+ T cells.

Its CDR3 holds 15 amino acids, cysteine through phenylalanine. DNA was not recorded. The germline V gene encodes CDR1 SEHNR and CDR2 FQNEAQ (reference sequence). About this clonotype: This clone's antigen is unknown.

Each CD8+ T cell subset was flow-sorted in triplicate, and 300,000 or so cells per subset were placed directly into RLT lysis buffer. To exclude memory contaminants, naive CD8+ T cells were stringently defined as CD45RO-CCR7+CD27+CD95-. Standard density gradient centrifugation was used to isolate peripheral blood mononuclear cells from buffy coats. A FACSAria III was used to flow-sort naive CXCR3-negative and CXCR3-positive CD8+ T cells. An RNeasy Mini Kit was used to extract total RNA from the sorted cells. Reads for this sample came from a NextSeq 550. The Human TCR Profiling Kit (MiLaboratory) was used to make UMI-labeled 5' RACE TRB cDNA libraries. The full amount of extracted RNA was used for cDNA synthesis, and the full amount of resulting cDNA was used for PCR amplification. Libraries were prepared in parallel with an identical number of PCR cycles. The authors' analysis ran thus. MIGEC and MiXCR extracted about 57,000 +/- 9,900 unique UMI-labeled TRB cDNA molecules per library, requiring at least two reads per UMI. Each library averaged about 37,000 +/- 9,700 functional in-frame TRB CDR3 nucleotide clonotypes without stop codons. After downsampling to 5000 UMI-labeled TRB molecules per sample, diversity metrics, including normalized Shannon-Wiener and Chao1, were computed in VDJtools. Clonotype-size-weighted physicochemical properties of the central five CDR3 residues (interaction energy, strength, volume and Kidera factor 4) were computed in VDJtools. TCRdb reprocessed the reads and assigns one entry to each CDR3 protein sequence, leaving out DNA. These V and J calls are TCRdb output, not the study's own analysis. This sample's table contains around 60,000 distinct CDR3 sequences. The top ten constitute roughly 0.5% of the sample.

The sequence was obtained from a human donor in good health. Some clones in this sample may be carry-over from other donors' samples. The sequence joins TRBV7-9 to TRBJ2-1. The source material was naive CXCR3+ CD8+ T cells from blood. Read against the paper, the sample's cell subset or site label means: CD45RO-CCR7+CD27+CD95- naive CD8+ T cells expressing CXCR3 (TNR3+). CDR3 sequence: CASSSRLGSYNEQFF.